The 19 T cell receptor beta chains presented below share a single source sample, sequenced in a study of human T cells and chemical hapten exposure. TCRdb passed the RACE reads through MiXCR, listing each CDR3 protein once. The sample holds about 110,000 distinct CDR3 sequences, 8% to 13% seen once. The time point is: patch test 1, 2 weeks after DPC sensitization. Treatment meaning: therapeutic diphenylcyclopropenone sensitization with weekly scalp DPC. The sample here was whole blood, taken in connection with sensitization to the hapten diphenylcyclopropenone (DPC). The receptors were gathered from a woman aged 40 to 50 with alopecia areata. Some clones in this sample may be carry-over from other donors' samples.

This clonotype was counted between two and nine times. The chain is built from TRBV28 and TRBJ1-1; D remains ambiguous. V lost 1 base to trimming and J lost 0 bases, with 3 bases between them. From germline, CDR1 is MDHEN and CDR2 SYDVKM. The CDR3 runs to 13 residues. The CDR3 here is CASSLLVNTEAFF. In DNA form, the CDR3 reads TGTGCCAGCAGTTTATTGGTGAACACTGAAGCTTTCTTT.

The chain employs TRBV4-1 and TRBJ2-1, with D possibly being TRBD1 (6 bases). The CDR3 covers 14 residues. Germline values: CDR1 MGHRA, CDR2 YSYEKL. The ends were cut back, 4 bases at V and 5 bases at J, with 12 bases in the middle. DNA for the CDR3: TGCGCCAGCAGCCCCTTCAGGGGCCACAATGAGCAGTTCTTC. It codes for CASSPFRGHNEQFF.

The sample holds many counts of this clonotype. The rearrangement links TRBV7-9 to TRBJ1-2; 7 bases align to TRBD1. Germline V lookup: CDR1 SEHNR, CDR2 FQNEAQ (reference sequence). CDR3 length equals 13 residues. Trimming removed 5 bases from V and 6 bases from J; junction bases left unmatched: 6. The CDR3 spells CASSIQGKDGYTF. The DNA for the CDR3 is TGTGCCAGCAGCATACAGGGGAAGGATGGCTACACCTTC.

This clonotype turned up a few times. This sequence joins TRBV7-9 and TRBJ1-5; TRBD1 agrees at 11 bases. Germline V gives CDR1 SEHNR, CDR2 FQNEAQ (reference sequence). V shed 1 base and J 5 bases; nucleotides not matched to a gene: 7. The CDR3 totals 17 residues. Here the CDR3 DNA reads TGTGCCAGCAGCTTAGTAGGACAGGGGGCGAGGGATCAGCCCCAGCATTTT. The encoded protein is CASSLVGQGARDQPQHF.

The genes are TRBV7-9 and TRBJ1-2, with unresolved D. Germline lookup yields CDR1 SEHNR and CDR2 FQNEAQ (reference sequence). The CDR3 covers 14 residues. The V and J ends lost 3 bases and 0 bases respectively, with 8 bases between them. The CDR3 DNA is TGTGCCAGCAGCTTCGTCCAGACTAACTATGGCTACACCTTC. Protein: CASSFVQTNYGYTF.

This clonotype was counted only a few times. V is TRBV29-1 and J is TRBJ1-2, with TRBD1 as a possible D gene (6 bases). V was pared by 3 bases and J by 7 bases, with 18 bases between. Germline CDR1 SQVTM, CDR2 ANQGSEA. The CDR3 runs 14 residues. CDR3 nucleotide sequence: TGCAGCGTTGAGAGGGGGACTCCTGCAGGTGGCTACACCTTC. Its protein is CSVERGTPAGGYTF.

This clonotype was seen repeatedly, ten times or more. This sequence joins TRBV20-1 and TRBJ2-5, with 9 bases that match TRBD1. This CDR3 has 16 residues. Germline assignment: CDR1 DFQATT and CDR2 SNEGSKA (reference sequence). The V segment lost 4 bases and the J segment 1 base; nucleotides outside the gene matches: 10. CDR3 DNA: TGCAGTGCTATCGGGACAGGGACCACTTTCCAAGAGACCCAGTACTTC. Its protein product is CSAIGTGTTFQETQYF.

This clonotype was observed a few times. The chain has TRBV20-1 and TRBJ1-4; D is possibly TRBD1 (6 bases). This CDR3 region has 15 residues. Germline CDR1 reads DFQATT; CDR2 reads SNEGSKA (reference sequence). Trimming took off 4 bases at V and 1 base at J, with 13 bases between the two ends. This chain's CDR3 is CSAIDRTITNEKLFF. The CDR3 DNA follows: TGCAGTGCTATCGACAGGACCATAACTAATGAAAAACTGTTTTTT.

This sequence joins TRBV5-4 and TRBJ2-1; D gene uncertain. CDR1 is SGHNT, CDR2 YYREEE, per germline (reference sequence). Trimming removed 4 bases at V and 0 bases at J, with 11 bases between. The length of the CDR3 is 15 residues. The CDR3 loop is CASSPNLGSYNEQFF. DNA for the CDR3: TGTGCCAGCAGCCCCAATCTCGGCTCCTACAATGAGCAGTTCTTC.

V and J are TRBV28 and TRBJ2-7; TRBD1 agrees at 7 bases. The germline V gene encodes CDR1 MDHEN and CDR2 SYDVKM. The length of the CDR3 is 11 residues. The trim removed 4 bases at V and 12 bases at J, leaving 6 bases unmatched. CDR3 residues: CASSSRDRLYF. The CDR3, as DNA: TGTGCCAGCAGTTCCCGGGACAGACTGTACTTC. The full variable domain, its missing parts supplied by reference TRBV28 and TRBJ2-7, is DVKVTQSSRYLVKRTGEKVFLECVQDMDHENMFWYRQDPGLGLRLIYFSYDVKMKEKGDIPEGYSVSREKKERFSLILESASTNQTSMYLCASSSRDRLYFGPGTRLTVT.

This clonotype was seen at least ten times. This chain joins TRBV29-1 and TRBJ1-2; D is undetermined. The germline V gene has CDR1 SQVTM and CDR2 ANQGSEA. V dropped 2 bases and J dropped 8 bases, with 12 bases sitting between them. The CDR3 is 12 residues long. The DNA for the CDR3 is TGCAGCGTTGAAAGGTTTTCAGCGGGCTACACCTTC. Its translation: CSVERFSAGYTF.

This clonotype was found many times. CDR3 amino acids: CASHQGGNIQYF. The CDR3 coding sequence is TGTGCCAGCCATCAGGGCGGAAACATTCAGTACTTC. This sequence joins TRBV6-5 and TRBJ2-4; D is possibly TRBD1 (5 bases). The CDR3 sequence is 12 residues long. Germline V lookup: CDR1 MNHEY, CDR2 SVGAGI. V gave up 8 bases and J gave up 6 bases, with 11 bases separating them.

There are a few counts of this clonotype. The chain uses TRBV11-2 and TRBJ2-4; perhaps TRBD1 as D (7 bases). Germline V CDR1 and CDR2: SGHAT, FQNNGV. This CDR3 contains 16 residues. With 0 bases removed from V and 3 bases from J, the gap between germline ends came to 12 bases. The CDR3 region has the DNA TGTGCCAGCAGCTTAGATCCAGGGGGAGGCAAAAACATTCAGTACTTC. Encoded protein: CASSLDPGGGKNIQYF.

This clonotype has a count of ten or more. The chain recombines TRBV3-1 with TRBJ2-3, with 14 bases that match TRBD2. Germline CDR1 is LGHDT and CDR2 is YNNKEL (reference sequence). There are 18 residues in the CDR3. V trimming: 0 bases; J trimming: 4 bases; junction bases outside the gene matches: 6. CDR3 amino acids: CASSQDGTSGSRSDTQYF. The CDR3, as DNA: TGTGCCAGCAGCCAAGATGGGACTAGCGGGAGTAGGTCAGATACGCAGTATTTT.

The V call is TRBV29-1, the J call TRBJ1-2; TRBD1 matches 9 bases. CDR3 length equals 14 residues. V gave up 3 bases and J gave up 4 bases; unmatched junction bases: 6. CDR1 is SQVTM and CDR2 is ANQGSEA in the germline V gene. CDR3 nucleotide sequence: TGCAGCGTTGATTTGGGACAGGGAGGCTATGGCTACACCTTC. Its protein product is CSVDLGQGGYGYTF.

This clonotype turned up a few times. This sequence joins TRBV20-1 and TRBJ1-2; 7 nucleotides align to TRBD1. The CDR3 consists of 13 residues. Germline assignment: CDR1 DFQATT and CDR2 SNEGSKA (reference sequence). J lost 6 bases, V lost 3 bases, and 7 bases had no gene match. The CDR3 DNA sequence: TGCAGTGCTAGCGAAGACAGGGTCCATGGCTACACCTTC. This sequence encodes CSASEDRVHGYTF.

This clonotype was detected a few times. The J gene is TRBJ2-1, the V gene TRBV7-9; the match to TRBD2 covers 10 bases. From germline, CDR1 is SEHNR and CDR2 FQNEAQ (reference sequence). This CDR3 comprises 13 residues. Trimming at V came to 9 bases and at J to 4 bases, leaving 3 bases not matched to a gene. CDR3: CASNSGRYNEQFF. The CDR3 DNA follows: TGTGCCAGTAATAGCGGGAGGTACAATGAGCAGTTCTTC. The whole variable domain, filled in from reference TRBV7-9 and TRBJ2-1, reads DTGVSQNPRHKITKRGQNVTFRCDPISEHNRLYWYRQTLGQGPEFLTYFQNEAQLEKSRLLSDRFSAERPKGSFSTLEIQRTEQGDSAMYLCASNSGRYNEQFFGPGTRLTVL.

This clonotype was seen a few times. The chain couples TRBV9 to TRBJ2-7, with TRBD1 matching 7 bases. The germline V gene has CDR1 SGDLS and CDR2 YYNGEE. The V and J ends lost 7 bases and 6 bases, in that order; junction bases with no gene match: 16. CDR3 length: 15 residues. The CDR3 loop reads CASSRMTGPSGEQYF. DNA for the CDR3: TGTGCCAGCTCCCGAATGACAGGGCCGAGCGGCGAGCAGTACTTC.

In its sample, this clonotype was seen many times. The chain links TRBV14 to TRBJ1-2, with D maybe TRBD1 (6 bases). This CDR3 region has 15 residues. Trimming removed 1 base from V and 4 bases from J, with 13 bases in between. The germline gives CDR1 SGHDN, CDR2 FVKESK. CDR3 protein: CASSQAGANSYGYTF. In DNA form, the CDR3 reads TGTGCCAGCAGCCAAGCAGGGGCGAACAGCTATGGCTACACCTTC.